These T cell receptor beta chains were read from a single sample in a study of Ad26.COV2.S vaccination and SARS-CoV-2 variants. Some clones are missing from TCRdb's copy, which holds only in-frame ones; the method was immunoSEQ multiplex PCR. The sample holds around 370,000 clones, roughly nine tenths seen once. The source was peripheral blood, collected after recovery from COVID-19. The origin of the receptors is a human donor who had recovered from COVID-19. Each CDR3 is given with its conserved first and last residue. D genes are given only for firm matches. Rows give clone size only sometimes, using once, few, many, or a class for an expanded clone.

J	V	D	size	DNA	CDR3
TRBJ1-2	TRBV12-5	.	.	TGTGCTAGTGGTTTGGTAACGCAAAACTATGGCTACACCTTC	CASGLVTQNYGYTF
TRBJ2-7	TRBV7-8	.	.	TGTGCCAGCAGCCTAGGCTGGGCAATAAGGGAGCAGTACTTC	CASSLGWAIREQYF
TRBJ1-2	TRBV5-1	.	.	TGCGCCAGCAGCTTCGGCGGTCGGGAGCATAACTATGGCTACACCTTC	CASSFGGREHNYGYTF
TRBJ1-1	TRBV6-2/TRBV6-3	.	.	TGTGCCAGCAGTTACCGTTCACAGGGATCCTTGAACACTGAAGCTTTCTTT	CASSYRSQGSLNTEAFF
TRBJ2-1	TRBV7-6	.	.	TGTGCCAGCAGCCCCGGGGTAAGCTCCTACAATGAGCAGTTCTTC	CASSPGVSSYNEQFF
TRBJ1-3	TRBV21-1	.	.	TGTGCGACTGGTGTCCTGGGCTCTGGAAACACCATATATTTT	CATGVLGSGNTIYF
TRBJ2-7	TRBV14	.	.	TGTGCCAGCAGCCTCTCCTACGAGCAGTACTTC	CASSLSYEQYF
TRBJ1-1	TRBV7-2	.	.	TGTGCCAGCAGCCCATACCTCACTGAAGCTTTCTTT	CASSPYLTEAFF
TRBJ2-7	TRBV5-1	TRBD1	.	TGCGCCAGCAGCGGGGACAGCTACGAGCAGTACTTC	CASSGDSYEQYF
TRBJ1-6	TRBV7-6	.	.	TGTGCCAGCAGCCTCACCCTGGGTGGGAATTCACCCCTCCACTTT	CASSLTLGGNSPLHF
TRBJ2-3	TRBV5-1	.	once	TGCGCCAGCAGCTCGGAGTGGGGGTCAGATACGCAGTATTTT	CASSSEWGSDTQYF
TRBJ2-7	TRBV5-1	.	.	TGCGCCAGCAGCGCGCCGGGAATCTACGAGCAGTACTTC	CASSAPGIYEQYF
TRBJ1-5	TRBV7-2	TRBD1	.	TGTGCCAGCAGCACCAGGGGGGGCCCTAATCAGCCCCAGCATTTT	CASSTRGGPNQPQHF
TRBJ2-3	TRBV4-2	TRBD2	.	TGTGCCAGCAGCCAGATAAGCGGGGACCACACAGATACGCAGTATTTT	CASSQISGDHTDTQYF
TRBJ2-3	TRBV7-9	TRBD2	.	TGTGCCAGCAGCTTGGGACTAGCAGATACGCAGTATTTT	CASSLGLADTQYF
TRBJ1-5	TRBV19	.	.	TGTGCCAGTAGTACGGGCCGGCTCAATCAGCCCCAGCATTTT	CASSTGRLNQPQHF
TRBJ2-2	TRBV6-5	TRBD1	few	TGTGCCAGCAGAGCCGGGACAGCGAACACCGGGGAGCTGTTTTTT	CASRAGTANTGELFF
TRBJ1-1	TRBV5-1	TRBD1	.	TGCGCCAGCGACGTGGGACAGGAAGCTTTCTTT	CASDVGQEAFF
TRBJ1-1	TRBV7-2	.	.	TGTGCCAGCAGCACTCGACCTACAAGAACCGAAGCTTTCTTT	CASSTRPTRTEAFF
TRBJ1-3	TRBV9	.	once	TGTGCCAGCAGCGTAGGTGGGAACGGAAACACCATATATTTT	CASSVGGNGNTIYF
TRBJ1-4	TRBV2	TRBD1	.	TGTGCCAGCAGTGACCTGGGACAGGGAGGCGAAAAACTGTTTTTT	CASSDLGQGGEKLFF
TRBJ1-1	TRBV3-1/TRBV3-2	.	.	TGTGCCAGCAGCCAAGTGACGGGGTGGGGGAACACTGAAGCTTTCTTT	CASSQVTGWGNTEAFF
TRBJ2-7	TRBV20-1	TRBD2	.	TGCAGTGCTAGTAGCGGGGGCCCCTACGAGCAGTACTTC	CSASSGGPYEQYF
TRBJ2-7	TRBV12-5	.	.	TGTGCTAGTGGCACGGGGACGCTCTACGAGCAGTACTTC	CASGTGTLYEQYF
TRBJ1-5	TRBV6-6	.	.	TGTGCCAGCAGTCCCCGGGGGCGCAATCAGCCCCAGCATTTT	CASSPRGRNQPQHF
TRBJ1-2	TRBV19	.	.	TGTGCCAGTAGGAGGAGGGACGGGTATGGCTACACCTTC	CASRRRDGYGYTF
TRBJ1-5	TRBV2	.	.	TGTGCCAGCAGTGAAGCGCCCCGGAGGGGCAATCAGCCCCAGCATTTT	CASSEAPRRGNQPQHF
TRBJ1-2	TRBV6-2/TRBV6-3	.	.	TGTGCCAGCAGTTACTCCGGGACACCTAACTATGGCTACACCTTC	CASSYSGTPNYGYTF
TRBJ2-5	TRBV20-1	.	.	TGCAGTGCTAGCCAAGAAGAGACCCAGTACTTC	CSASQEETQYF
TRBJ2-7	TRBV11-3	TRBD1	.	TGTGCCAGCAGCCCAGACAGGGGCCGATCCTACGAGCAGTACTTC	CASSPDRGRSYEQYF
TRBJ1-1	TRBV27	.	once	TGTGCCAGCAGTGCAGTAGGGTGGGCTGAAGCTTTCTTT	CASSAVGWAEAFF
TRBJ2-7	TRBV11-2	.	.	TGTGCCAGCAGCTTAGCCGCCGGGGGCTCCTACGAGCAGTACTTC	CASSLAAGGSYEQYF
TRBJ2-2	TRBV9	TRBD1	.	TGTGCCAGCAGCCTTACTGGACAGGGGCTACCGAACACCGGGGAGCTGTTTTTT	CASSLTGQGLPNTGELFF